This is a list of T cell receptor beta chains from one sample in a study of persistence of HIV-infected CD4 T cells. Their antigens are not known. Clones were read by immunoSEQ multiplex PCR, and TCRdb kept only the in-frame ones, dropping some. This table has roughly 20,000 clones, about four fifths appearing once. The sequenced sample was CD4+ T cells sorted from PBMCs after roughly 18-hour stimulation, obtained from a patient who received antiretroviral therapy. The receptor source for this set is an adult man with HIV who was CMV-seropositive. The CDR3 runs from the conserved cysteine through the conserved F or W. A D gene is named only where the DNA matches it firmly. A clone size is listed for some rows: how often the clone was seen (once, few, many), or a class if it is expanded.

d_gene,len,v_gene,j_gene,abundance,CDR3nt,CDR3aa
TRBD2,15,TRBV5-4,TRBJ2-1,few,TGTGCCAGCAGCTTCCCGGGACTAGCGAACAATGAGCAGTTCTTC,CASSFPGLANNEQFF
TRBD1,15,TRBV5-1,TRBJ1-1,-,TGCGCCAGCAGCTTATCCTCGACAGGGGACACTGAAGCTTTCTTT,CASSLSSTGDTEAFF
-,11,TRBV30,TRBJ1-1,-,TGTGCCTGGGTGGGGAACACTGAAGCTTTCTTT,CAWVGNTEAFF
-,14,TRBV19,TRBJ2-6,-,TGTGCCGCCTCCACAGGTCCTGGGGCCAACGTCCTGACTTTC,CAASTGPGANVLTF
-,14,TRBV6-4,TRBJ2-3,-,TGTGCCAGCAGTATGAGGGGGGGTACAGATACGCAGTATTTT,CASSMRGGTDTQYF
-,14,TRBV7-3,TRBJ1-2,-,TGTGCCAGCAGCCCGGGGATACCTGGCTATGGCTACACCTTC,CASSPGIPGYGYTF
-,14,TRBV6-4,TRBJ2-1,-,TGTGCCAGCAGTGACAGGGGGGGGGACAATGAGCAGTTCTTC,CASSDRGGDNEQFF
-,16,TRBV7-9,TRBJ2-6,-,TGTGCCAGCAGTTCGCTGGACTTCTCTGGGGCCAACGTCCTGACTTTC,CASSSLDFSGANVLTF
TRBD1,14,TRBV28,TRBJ2-7,few,TGTGCCAGCAGTGCCGCCGGACAGGGAGGCGAGCAGTACTTC,CASSAAGQGGEQYF
-,14,TRBV5-6,TRBJ2-3,-,TGTGCCAGCAGCTTGGTCAGGGGAAGCGATACGCAGTATTTT,CASSLVRGSDTQYF
TRBD1,15,TRBV5-1,TRBJ2-6,-,TGCGCCAGCAGCTCCAGGGGGCCTGGGGCCAACGTCCTGACTTTC,CASSSRGPGANVLTF
TRBD1,16,TRBV29-1,TRBJ2-7,few,TGCAGCGCCCGGGGGACAGGGGCCAAAAGCTCCTACGAGCAGTACTTC,CSARGTGAKSSYEQYF
-,17,TRBV2,TRBJ2-2,-,TGTGCCAGCAAGAAGGACTTTGCCTCGGGACACACCGGGGAGCTGTTTTTT,CASKKDFASGHTGELFF
TRBD2,14,TRBV7-9,TRBJ2-1,-,TGTGCCAGCAGCCCTAGCGGGGGCTACAATGAGCAGTTCTTC,CASSPSGGYNEQFF
-,12,TRBV3-1/TRBV3-2,TRBJ2-2,-,TGTGCCAGCAGTTTTAACACCGGGGAGCTGTTTTTT,CASSFNTGELFF
-,14,TRBV27,TRBJ2-7,medium-sized,TGTGCCAGCAGTTTATCTCGGCCCTTTGGAGAGCAGTACTTC,CASSLSRPFGEQYF
-,15,TRBV9,TRBJ1-1,-,TGTGCCAGCAGCCTCTCGTGGGGGACAAACACTGAAGCTTTCTTT,CASSLSWGTNTEAFF
-,13,TRBV9,TRBJ2-2,few,TGTGCCAGCAGTTATAGGTCGACCGGGGAGCTGTTTTTT,CASSYRSTGELFF
TRBD1,14,TRBV3-1/TRBV3-2,TRBJ1-6,-,TGTGCCAGCAGTCCGGGACAGGGGAATTCACCCCTCCACTTT,CASSPGQGNSPLHF
-,11,TRBV18,TRBJ2-5,once,TGTGCCAGCTCGAAGGAAGAGACCCAGTACTTC,CASSKEETQYF
-,13,TRBV5-1,TRBJ2-7,-,TGCGCCAGCAGCTTGGGCTCGACAGTCGAGCAGTACTTC,CASSLGSTVEQYF
TRBD1,13,TRBV24-1,TRBJ1-2,-,TGTGCCACCAGTGACCTCGACAGGGACGGCTACACCTTC,CATSDLDRDGYTF
-,14,TRBV6-5,TRBJ1-6,-,TGTGCCAGCAGTTACTCCAGAAATAATTCACCCCTCCACTTT,CASSYSRNNSPLHF
-,16,TRBV28,TRBJ2-7,-,TGTGCCAGCAGTCCCCCTTGGTCCCTGGGGACCTACGAGCAGTACTTC,CASSPPWSLGTYEQYF
-,14,TRBV6-5,TRBJ2-7,once,TGTGCCAGCTCCATGGGGGGCTCCTCCTACGAGCAGTACTTC,CASSMGGSSYEQYF
-,13,TRBV18,TRBJ2-7,-,TGTGCCAGCTCTCCCCGAAGGGGTTACGAGCAGTACTTC,CASSPRRGYEQYF
-,18,TRBV25-1,TRBJ2-2,medium-sized,TGTGCCAGCAGTGAATATCAGGGGAGGGGCTCGAACACCGGGGAGCTGTTTTTT,CASSEYQGRGSNTGELFF
TRBD2,17,TRBV5-1,TRBJ2-3,-,TGCGCCAGCAGCCCCGGACTAGCGGGGGGGGCGTCAGATACGCAGTATTTT,CASSPGLAGGASDTQYF
TRBD1,12,TRBV5-1,TRBJ1-2,-,TGCGCCAGCAGCCTGGGACAGGGGGCCTTCCGCTTC,CASSLGQGAFRF
-,13,TRBV19,TRBJ2-2,-,TGTGCCAGTAGTATAGCTAACACCGGGGAGCTGTTTTTT,CASSIANTGELFF
TRBD1,14,TRBV20-1,TRBJ1-2,-,TGCAGTGCTAGTCGGACAGGGCGAGGAGGTGGCTACACCTTC,CSASRTGRGGGYTF
-,15,TRBV4-1,TRBJ2-3,-,TGCGCCAGCAGCCAAGAGATGGGGGGCACAGATACGCAGTATTTT,CASSQEMGGTDTQYF
-,15,TRBV29-1,TRBJ2-1,-,TGCAGCGTTAGATACGCGGGACAGCAATACAATGAGCAGTTCTTC,CSVRYAGQQYNEQFF
-,12,TRBV5-3,TRBJ2-2,-,TGTGCCAGAAGTTCGAACACCGGGGAGCTGTTTTTT,CARSSNTGELFF
TRBD1,15,TRBV2,TRBJ1-2,once,TGTGCCAGCAGTGTCTCCCTCGGACAGGGCTATGGCTACACCTTC,CASSVSLGQGYGYTF
TRBD1,16,TRBV5-4,TRBJ2-2,-,TGTGCCAGCAGCCCTCAGGGGGCGCGCAACACCGGGGAGCTGTTTTTT,CASSPQGARNTGELFF
-,14,TRBV2,TRBJ1-2,-,TGTGCCAGCAGTGACGCAGCGTTGGTGTATGGCTACACCTTC,CASSDAALVYGYTF
-,12,TRBV3-1/TRBV3-2,TRBJ1-1,-,TGTGCCAGCAGCCTTTCCGGCACTGAAGCTTTCTTT,CASSLSGTEAFF
-,14,TRBV6-4,TRBJ1-6,few,TGTGCCAGCAGTGAATTCTCGGGGGCTTCACCCCTCCACTTT,CASSEFSGASPLHF
-,13,TRBV2,TRBJ1-1,-,TGTGCCAGCAGTGACAGGGAGGAAGGTGAAGCTTTCTTT,CASSDREEGEAFF
-,15,TRBV9,TRBJ1-4,-,TGTGCCAGCAGCGTAGAAGGGCTCATTAGTGAAAAACTGTTTTTT,CASSVEGLISEKLFF